Here is one T cell receptor beta chain with its context. The run depth of the assay was deep. Sequenced by immunoSEQ multiplex PCR; TCRdb stores in-frame clones only, minus some. The sample includes 1.5 million to 1.9 million clones, roughly 98% seen only once; the top ten take around 0.45%. This sample stems from a study of shared clonotypes between healthy human individuals. The CDR3 is 12 amino acids. CDR1 and CDR2 (germline): SGDLS, YYNGEE. V was cut by 3 bases and J by 7 bases, with 10 bases left in between. The chain combines TRBV9 with TRBJ1-2; a weak D match, TRBD1 (6 bases). The sequencing input was naive CD4+ T cells sorted from blood. Subset reported: CD45RA+ positively selected. The sequence derives from a man aged 25 to 45 in good health. DNA of the CDR3: TGTGCCAGCAGCGGCGGACAGAGTGGCTACACCTTC. It yields the protein CASSGGQSGYTF.